This T cell receptor (beta chain) was found in a study of CD8+CD57+ T cells in acquired aplastic anemia. Whole-study context: Sorted CD4+ and CD8+ cell DNA averaged about 3 ug.

For sequencing, patients were chosen who had shown expansion of CD8+CD57+ cells by flow cytometry. TCR beta VDJ and CDR3 were profiled, and genomic DNA was the template. TCRdb ran MiXCR on the reads and lists one entry per CDR3 protein. The sample shows approximately 150,000 distinct CDR3 sequences, about 70% of them seen only once. In germline, CDR1 is SGHTA, CDR2 FQGTGA. The CDR3 loop spans 13 amino acids. V was pared by 10 bases and J by 9 bases, with 19 bases between. Whole-study results and caveats: Overlap between patients and controls comprised about 30 CD8+ CDR3 sequences.

With regard to this clonotype: Its antigen is unidentified.

The TCR was taken from a human donor with aplastic anemia. The material sequenced was sorted CD4+, CD8+, or CD8+CD57+ T cells (not recorded which) from PBMCs. The chain recombines TRBV7-3 with TRBJ2-1; D may be TRBD1 (6 bases). In nucleotides, the CDR3 is TGTGCCACCTCCGACAGGACCGTGGGTGAGCAGTTCTTC. Its protein is CATSDRTVGEQFF.